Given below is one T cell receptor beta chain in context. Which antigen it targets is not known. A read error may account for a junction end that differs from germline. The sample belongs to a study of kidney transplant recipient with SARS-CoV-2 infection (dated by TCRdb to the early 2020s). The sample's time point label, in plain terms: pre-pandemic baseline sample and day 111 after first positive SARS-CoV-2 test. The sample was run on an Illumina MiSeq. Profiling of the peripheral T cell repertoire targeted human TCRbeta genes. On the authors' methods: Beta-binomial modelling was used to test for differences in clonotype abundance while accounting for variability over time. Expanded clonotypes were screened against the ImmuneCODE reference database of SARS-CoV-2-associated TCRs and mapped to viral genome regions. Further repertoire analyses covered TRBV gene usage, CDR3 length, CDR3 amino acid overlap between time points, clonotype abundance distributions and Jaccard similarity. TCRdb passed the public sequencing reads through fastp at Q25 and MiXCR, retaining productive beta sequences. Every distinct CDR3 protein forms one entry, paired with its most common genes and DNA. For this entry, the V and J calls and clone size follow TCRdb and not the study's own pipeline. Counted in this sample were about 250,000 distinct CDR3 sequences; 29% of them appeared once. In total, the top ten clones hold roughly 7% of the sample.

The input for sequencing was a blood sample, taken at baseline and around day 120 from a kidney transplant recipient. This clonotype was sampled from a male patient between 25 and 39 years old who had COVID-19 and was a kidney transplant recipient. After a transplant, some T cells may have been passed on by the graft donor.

The DNA is TGCGCCAGCAGCTTCGGGAAAGGGAACGCCGGGGAGCTGTTTTTT. Translated, it reads CASSFGKGNAGELFF. The V gene is TRBV5-1 and the J gene is TRBJ2-2, with TRBD2 tentatively as D gene (5 bases match). Based on the germline V gene, the CDR1 and CDR2 sequences are SGHRS and YFSETQ. The CDR3 spans 15 residues, from the cysteine through the phenylalanine. Only CDR3 DNA remains: 45 bases, in frame from the first base.